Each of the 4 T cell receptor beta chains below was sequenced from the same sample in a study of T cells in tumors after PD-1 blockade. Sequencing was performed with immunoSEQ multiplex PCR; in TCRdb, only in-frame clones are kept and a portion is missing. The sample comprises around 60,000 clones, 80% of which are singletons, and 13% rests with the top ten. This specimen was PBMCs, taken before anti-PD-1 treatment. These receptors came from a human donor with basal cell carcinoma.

The chain's CDR3 is CASSLEGANYGYTF. The CDR3 bases are TGCGCCAGCAGCTTGGAGGGGGCTAACTATGGCTACACCTTC. V and J are TRBV5-1 and TRBJ1-2; the D gene is possibly TRBD1 (6 bases). The length of the CDR3 is 14 residues. The V end lost 0 bases, the J end lost 0 bases, and 6 bases lay between the germline ends. Germline CDR1 reads SGHRS; CDR2 reads YFSETQ.

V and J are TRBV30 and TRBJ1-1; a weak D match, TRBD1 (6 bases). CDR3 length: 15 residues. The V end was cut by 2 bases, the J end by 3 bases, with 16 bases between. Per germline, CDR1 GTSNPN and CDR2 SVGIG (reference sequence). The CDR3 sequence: CAWSRVRGWDTEAFF. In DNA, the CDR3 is TGTGCCTGGAGTAGGGTCAGGGGTTGGGACACTGAAGCTTTCTTT.

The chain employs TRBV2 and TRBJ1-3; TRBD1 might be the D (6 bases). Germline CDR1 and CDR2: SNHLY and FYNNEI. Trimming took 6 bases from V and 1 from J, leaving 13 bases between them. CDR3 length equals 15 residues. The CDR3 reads CASRREQGSGNTIYF. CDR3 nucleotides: TGTGCCAGCAGGCGCGAACAGGGTTCTGGAAACACCATATATTTT.

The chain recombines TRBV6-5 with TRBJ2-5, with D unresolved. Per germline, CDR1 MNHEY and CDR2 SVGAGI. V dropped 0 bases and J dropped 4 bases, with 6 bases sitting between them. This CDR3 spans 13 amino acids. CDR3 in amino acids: CASSYSLGETQYF. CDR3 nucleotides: TGTGCCAGCAGTTACTCACTTGGAGAGACCCAGTACTTC.